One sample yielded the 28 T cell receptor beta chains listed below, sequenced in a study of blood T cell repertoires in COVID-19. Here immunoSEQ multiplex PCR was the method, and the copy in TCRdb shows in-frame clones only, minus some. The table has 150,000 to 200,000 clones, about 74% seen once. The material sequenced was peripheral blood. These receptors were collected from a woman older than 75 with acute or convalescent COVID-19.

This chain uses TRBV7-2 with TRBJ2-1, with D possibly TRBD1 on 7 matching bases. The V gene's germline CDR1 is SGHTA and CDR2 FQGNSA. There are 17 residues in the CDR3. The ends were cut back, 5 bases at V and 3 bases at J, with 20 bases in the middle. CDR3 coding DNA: TGTGCCAGCAGCCAGGGTGGGGCGGGACAGAGCTACAATGAGCAGTTCTTC. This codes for CASSQGGAGQSYNEQFF.

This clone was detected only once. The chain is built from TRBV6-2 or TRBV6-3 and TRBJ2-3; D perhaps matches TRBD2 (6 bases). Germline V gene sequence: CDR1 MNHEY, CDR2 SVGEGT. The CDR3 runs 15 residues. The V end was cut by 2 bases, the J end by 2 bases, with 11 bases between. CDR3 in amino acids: CASSYNPSDTDTQYF. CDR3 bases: TGTGCCAGCAGTTACAACCCTAGCGACACAGATACGCAGTATTTT.

CDR3 nucleotide sequence: TGTGCCATCAGTGACGGGTTAGCGGGAGTGGGTCAAGAGACCCAGTACTTC. Its protein product is CAISDGLAGVGQETQYF. The chain recombines TRBV10-3 with TRBJ2-5; 9 bases align to TRBD2. Germline values: CDR1 ENHRY, CDR2 SYGVKD. This CDR3 spans 17 amino acids. J lost 2 bases, V lost 3 bases, and 10 bases had no gene match.

The CDR3 spells CSARRGDNEQFF. The CDR3 DNA is TGCAGCGCCCGGCGAGGAGACAATGAGCAGTTCTTC. The chain recombines TRBV29-1 with TRBJ2-1, with D unclear. The CDR3 loop spans 12 amino acids. With 7 bases removed from V and 5 bases from J, the gap between germline ends came to 12 bases. Germline V gives CDR1 SQVTM, CDR2 ANQGSEA.

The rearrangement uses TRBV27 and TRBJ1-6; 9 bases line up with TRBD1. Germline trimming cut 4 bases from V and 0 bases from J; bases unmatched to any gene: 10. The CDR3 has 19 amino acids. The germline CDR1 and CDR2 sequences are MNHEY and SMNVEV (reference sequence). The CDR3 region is CASSSIRTGAFSYNSPLHF. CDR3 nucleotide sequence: TGTGCCAGCAGTTCTATCCGGACAGGGGCTTTCTCCTATAATTCACCCCTCCACTTT.

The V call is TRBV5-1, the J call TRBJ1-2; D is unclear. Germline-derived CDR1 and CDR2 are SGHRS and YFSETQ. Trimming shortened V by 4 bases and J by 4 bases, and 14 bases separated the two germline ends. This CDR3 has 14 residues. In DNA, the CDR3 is TGCGCCAGCAGCCCCGGAGTGACTCCCTATGGCTACACCTTC. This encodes CASSPGVTPYGYTF. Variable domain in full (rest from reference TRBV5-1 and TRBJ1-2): KAGVTQTPRYLIKTRGQQVTLSCSPISGHRSVSWYQQTPGQGLQFLFEYFSETQRNKGNFPGRFSGRQFSNSRSEMNVSTLELGDSALYLCASSPGVTPYGYTFGSGTRLTVV.

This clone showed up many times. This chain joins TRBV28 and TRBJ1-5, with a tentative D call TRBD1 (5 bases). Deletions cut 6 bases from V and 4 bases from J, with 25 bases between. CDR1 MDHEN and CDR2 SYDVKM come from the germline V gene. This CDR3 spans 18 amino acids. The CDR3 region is CASSLHKGRGDLNQPQHF. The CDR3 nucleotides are TGTGCCAGCAGCCTCCATAAGGGACGGGGGGACCTTAATCAGCCCCAGCATTTT. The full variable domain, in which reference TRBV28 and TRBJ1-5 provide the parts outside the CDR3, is DVKVTQSSRYLVKRTGEKVFLECVQDMDHENMFWYRQDPGLGLRLIYFSYDVKMKEKGDIPEGYSVSREKKERFSLILESASTNQTSMYLCASSLHKGRGDLNQPQHFGDGTRLSIL.

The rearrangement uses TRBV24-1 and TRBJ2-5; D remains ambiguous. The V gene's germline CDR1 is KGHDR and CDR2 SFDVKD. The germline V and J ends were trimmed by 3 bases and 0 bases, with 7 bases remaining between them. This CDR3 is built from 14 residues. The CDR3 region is CATSDPRYQETQYF. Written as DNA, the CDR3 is TGTGCCACCAGTGATCCCCGGTACCAAGAGACCCAGTACTTC.

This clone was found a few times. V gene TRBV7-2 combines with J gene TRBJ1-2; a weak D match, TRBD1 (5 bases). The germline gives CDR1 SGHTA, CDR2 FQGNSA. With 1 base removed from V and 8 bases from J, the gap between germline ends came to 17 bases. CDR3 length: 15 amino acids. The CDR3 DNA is TGTGCCAGCAGCTTAGACCGGCGGGGGACTCTAGGCTACACCTTC. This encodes CASSLDRRGTLGYTF.

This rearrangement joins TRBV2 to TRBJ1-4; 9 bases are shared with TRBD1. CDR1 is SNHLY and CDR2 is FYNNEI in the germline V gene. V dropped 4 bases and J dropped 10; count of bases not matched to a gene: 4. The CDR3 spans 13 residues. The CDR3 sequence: CASSGTGVRKLFF. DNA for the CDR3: TGTGCCAGCAGTGGGACAGGGGTACGAAAACTGTTTTTT.

CDR3 DNA: TGTGCCAGCAGCTCCGACAGGGGGTATTTGGCTGGAAACACCATATATTTT. Translating it yields CASSSDRGYLAGNTIYF. This chain joins TRBV7-8 and TRBJ1-3; 9 nucleotides align to TRBD1. V lost 4 bases, J lost 2 bases, and 9 bases stayed unmatched. Per the germline V gene, CDR1 is SGHVS and CDR2 is FQNEAQ. The CDR3 runs to 17 residues.

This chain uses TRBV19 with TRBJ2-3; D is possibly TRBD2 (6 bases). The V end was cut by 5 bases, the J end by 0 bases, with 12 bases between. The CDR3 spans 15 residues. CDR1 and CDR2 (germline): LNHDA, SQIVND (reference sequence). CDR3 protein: CASSYTSGSTDTQYF. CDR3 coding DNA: TGTGCCAGTAGTTATACCAGCGGGAGCACAGATACGCAGTATTTT.

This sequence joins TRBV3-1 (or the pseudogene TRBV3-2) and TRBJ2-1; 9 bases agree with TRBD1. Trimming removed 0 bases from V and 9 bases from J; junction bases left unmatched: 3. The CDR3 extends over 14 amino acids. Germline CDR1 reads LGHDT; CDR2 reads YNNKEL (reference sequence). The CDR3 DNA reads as TGTGCCAGCAGCCAAGAAACAGGGGGCGGTGAGCAGTTCTTC. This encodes CASSQETGGGEQFF.

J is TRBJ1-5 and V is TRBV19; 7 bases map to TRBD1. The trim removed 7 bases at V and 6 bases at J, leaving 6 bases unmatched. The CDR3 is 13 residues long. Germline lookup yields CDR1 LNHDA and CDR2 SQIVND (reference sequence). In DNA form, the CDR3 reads TGTGCCAGTACCGTAACAGGGGTTCAGCCCCAGCATTTT. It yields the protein CASTVTGVQPQHF.

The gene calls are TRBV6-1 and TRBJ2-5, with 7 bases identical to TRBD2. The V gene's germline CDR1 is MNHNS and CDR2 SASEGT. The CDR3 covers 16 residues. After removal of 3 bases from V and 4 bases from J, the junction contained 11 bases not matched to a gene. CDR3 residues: CASSDPGGGMGETQYF. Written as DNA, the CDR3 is TGTGCCAGCAGTGATCCGGGGGGTGGGATGGGAGAGACCCAGTACTTC.

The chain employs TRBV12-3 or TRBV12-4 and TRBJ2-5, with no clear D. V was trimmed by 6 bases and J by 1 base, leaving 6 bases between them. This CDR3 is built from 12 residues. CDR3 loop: CASRVSQETQYF. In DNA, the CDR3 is TGTGCCAGCAGGGTGAGCCAAGAGACCCAGTACTTC.

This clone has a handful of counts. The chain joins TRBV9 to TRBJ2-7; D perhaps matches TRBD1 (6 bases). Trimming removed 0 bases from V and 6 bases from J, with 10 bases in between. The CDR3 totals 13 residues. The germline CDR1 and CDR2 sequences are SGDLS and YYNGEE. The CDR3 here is CASSVAGDGEQYF. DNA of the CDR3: TGTGCCAGCAGCGTAGCAGGGGACGGCGAGCAGTACTTC.

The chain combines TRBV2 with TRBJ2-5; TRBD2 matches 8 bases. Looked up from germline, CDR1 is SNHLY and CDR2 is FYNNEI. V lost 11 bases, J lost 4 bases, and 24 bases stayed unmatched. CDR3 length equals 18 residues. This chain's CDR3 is CAGKESSSRTGGGETQYF. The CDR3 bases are TGTGCCGGCAAGGAATCCTCATCAAGAACGGGAGGGGGAGAGACCCAGTACTTC.

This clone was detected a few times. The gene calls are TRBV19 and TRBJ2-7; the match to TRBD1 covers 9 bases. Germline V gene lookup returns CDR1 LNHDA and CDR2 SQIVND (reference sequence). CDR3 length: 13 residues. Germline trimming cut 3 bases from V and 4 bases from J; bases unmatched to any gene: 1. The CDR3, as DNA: TGTGCCAGTAGTATCGGACAGGGGTACGAGCAGTACTTC. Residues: CASSIGQGYEQYF.

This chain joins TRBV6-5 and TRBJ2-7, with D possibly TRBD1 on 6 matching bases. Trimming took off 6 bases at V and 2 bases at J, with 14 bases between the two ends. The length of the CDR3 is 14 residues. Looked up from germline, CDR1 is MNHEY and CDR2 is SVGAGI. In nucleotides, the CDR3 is TGTGCCAGCAGCCTTGTCAGGGGAGCCTACGAGCAGTACTTC. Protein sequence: CASSLVRGAYEQYF.

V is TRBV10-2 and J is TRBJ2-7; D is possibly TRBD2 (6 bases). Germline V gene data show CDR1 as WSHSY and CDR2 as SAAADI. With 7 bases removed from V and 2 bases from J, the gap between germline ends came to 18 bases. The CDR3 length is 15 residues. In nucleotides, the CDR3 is TGCGCCAGCACCCACGAGGTAGGCGGGACCTACGAGCAGTACTTC. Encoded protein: CASTHEVGGTYEQYF.

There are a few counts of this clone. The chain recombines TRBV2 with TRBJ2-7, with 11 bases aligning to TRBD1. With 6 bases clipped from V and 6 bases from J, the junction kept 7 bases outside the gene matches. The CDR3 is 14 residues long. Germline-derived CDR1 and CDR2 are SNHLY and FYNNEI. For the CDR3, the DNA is TGTGCCAGCAGAACGGACAGGGGGCGCGGCGAGCAGTACTTC. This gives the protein CASRTDRGRGEQYF. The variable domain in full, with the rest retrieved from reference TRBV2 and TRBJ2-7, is EPEVTQTPSHQVTQMGQEVILRCVPISNHLYFYWYRQILGQKVEFLVSFYNNEISEKSEIFDDQFSVERPDGSNFTLKIRSTKLEDSAMYFCASRTDRGRGEQYFGPGTRLTVT.

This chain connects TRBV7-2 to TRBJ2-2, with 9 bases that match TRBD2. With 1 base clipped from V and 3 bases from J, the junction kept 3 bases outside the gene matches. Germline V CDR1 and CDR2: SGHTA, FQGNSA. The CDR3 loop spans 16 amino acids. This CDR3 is CASSLGTSVYTGELFF. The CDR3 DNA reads TGTGCCAGCAGCTTAGGGACTAGCGTGTACACCGGGGAGCTGTTTTTT.

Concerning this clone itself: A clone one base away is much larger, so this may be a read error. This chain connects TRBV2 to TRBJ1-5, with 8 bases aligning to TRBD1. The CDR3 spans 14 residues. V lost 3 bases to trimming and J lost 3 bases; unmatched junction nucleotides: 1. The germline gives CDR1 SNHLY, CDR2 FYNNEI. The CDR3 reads CASSETGANQPQHF. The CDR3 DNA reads TGTGCCAGCAGTGAGACAGGGGCCAATCAGCCCCAGCATTTT.

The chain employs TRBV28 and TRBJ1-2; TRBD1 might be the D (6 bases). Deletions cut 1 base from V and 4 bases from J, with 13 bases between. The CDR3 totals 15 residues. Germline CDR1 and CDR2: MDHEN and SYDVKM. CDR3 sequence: CASSLSNRVRYGYTF. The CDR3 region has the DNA TGTGCCAGCAGTTTATCGAACAGGGTCCGCTATGGCTACACCTTC.

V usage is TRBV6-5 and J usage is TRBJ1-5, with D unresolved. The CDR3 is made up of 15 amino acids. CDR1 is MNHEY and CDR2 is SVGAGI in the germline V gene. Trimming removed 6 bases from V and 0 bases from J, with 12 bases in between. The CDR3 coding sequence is TGTGCCAGCAGACCAAACCAGTATAGCAATCAGCCCCAGCATTTT. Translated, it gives CASRPNQYSNQPQHF.

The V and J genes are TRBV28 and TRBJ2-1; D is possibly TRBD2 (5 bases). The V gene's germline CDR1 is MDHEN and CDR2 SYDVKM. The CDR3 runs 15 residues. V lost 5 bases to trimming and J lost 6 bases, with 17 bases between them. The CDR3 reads CASSLYPGDVNEQFF. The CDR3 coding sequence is TGTGCCAGCAGTCTCTACCCCGGGGATGTCAATGAGCAGTTCTTC.

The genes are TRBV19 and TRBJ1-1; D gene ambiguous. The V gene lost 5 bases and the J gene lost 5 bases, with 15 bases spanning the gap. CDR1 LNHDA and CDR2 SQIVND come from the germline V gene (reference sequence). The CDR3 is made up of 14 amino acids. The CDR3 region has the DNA TGTGCCAGTAGTCGGCTGGAGGGAGGAACTGAAGCTTTCTTT. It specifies CASSRLEGGTEAFF.